These 21 T cell receptor beta chains share one sample of origin, sequenced in a study of T cell responses to AZD1222 COVID-19 vaccine. TCRdb's table, derived via immunoSEQ multiplex PCR, lists solely in-frame clones and lacks some. The sample has approximately 110,000 clones, approximately 90% seen once. The starting material was peripheral blood, obtained on day 0 of AZD1222 vaccination. The receptors stem from an adult in good health.

V is TRBV12-3 or TRBV12-4 and J is TRBJ1-2; D not resolved. The germline V and J ends were trimmed by 8 bases and 5 bases, with 12 bases remaining between them. The CDR3 has 12 residues. CDR3 bases: TGTGCCAGCGCCACCTCCCGGTATGGCTACACCTTC. Encoded protein: CASATSRYGYTF.

This clone has just one count. The chain is built from TRBV2 and TRBJ1-2; TRBD1 might be the D (5 bases). The CDR3 is made up of 13 amino acids. Looked up from germline, CDR1 is SNHLY and CDR2 is FYNNEI. Trimming removed 3 bases at V and 8 bases at J, with 13 bases between. CDR3 DNA sequence: TGTGCCAGCAGTGAGGGCAGGGTAAAGGGCTACACCTTC. Protein sequence: CASSEGRVKGYTF. The complete variable domain, with remaining parts taken from reference TRBV2 and TRBJ1-2, reads EPEVTQTPSHQVTQMGQEVILRCVPISNHLYFYWYRQILGQKVEFLVSFYNNEISEKSEIFDDQFSVERPDGSNFTLKIRSTKLEDSAMYFCASSEGRVKGYTFGSGTRLTVV.

This chain uses TRBV28 with TRBJ2-2, with D possibly TRBD2 on 6 matching bases. CDR1 MDHEN and CDR2 SYDVKM come from the germline V gene. This CDR3 region has 16 residues. V was cut by 7 bases and J by 8 bases, with 23 bases left in between. CDR3 region: CASTYIRDLGRGELFF. The CDR3 coding sequence is TGTGCCAGCACCTATATCCGGGACTTGGGGAGGGGGGAGCTGTTTTTT.

The rearrangement links TRBV19 to TRBJ2-6; 7 bases are a match to TRBD1. The V and J ends lost 9 bases and 4 bases, in that order; junction bases with no gene match: 9. The CDR3 consists of 15 residues. Germline loops: CDR1 LNHDA, CDR2 SQIVND (reference sequence). CDR3 DNA sequence: TGTGCCAGCAGTGAAACAGGGGCAGGGGCCAACGTCCTGACTTTC. This translates into CASSETGAGANVLTF.

The chain couples TRBV7-9 to TRBJ1-4, with TRBD1 matching 7 bases. V lost 5 bases, J lost 8 bases, and 17 bases stayed unmatched. The CDR3 is 17 residues long. Germline lookup yields CDR1 SEHNR and CDR2 FQNEAQ (reference sequence). This CDR3 reads CASSPGGYGGPQEKLFF. The CDR3, as DNA: TGTGCCAGCAGCCCAGGGGGGTACGGAGGACCGCAGGAAAAACTGTTTTTT.

The chain combines TRBV30 with TRBJ2-2; D unresolved. Germline values: CDR1 GTSNPN, CDR2 SVGIG (reference sequence). The CDR3 is made up of 16 amino acids. Trimming stripped 0 bases from V and 3 bases from J, with 14 bases between. The CDR3 DNA sequence: TGTGCCTGGAGTGTAGGATCTACAGCTTACACCGGGGAGCTGTTTTTT. Its translation: CAWSVGSTAYTGELFF.

The rearrangement uses TRBV3-1 (or the pseudogene TRBV3-2) and TRBJ1-6; D remains unclear. CDR1 is LGHDT, CDR2 YNNKEL, per germline (reference sequence). CDR3 size: 15 residues. Trimming took off 0 bases at V and 15 bases at J, with 18 bases between the two ends. DNA of the CDR3: TGTGCCAGCAGCCAAGATCGCGCGGTTACATCAGGCCTCCACTTT. It specifies CASSQDRAVTSGLHF.

The chain combines TRBV28 with TRBJ1-2, with a possible D match to TRBD1 (5 bases). The V end lost 7 bases, the J end lost 7 bases, and 19 bases lay between the germline ends. Per the germline V gene, CDR1 is MDHEN and CDR2 is SYDVKM. The CDR3 consists of 14 residues. The CDR3 is CASTQQLTVRGYTF. The CDR3 coding sequence is TGTGCCAGCACCCAACAACTGACAGTACGTGGCTACACCTTC.

The CDR3 region has the DNA TGTGCCAGCAGCCAAGGACGATCCGGGATTAACTATGGCTACACCTTC. It encodes CASSQGRSGINYGYTF. V gene TRBV14 combines with J gene TRBJ1-2; no definite D call. The germline gives CDR1 SGHDN, CDR2 FVKESK. The CDR3 has 16 amino acids. The ends were cut back, 1 base at V and 1 base at J, with 13 bases in the middle.

This chain links TRBV13 with TRBJ1-5; 9 bases fit TRBD1. Trimming cost V 4 bases and J 5 bases; bases outside gene matches: 6. Germline-derived CDR1 and CDR2 are PRHDT and FYEKMQ (reference sequence). The CDR3 runs to 15 residues. CDR3 in amino acids: CASSSGTGTHQPQHF. The CDR3 DNA sequence: TGTGCCAGCAGCTCCGGGACAGGGACGCATCAGCCCCAGCATTTT. Complete variable domain (other parts from reference TRBV13 and TRBJ1-5): AAGVIQSPRHLIKEKRETATLKCYPIPRHDTVYWYQQGPGQDPQFLISFYEKMQSDKGSIPDRFSAQQFSDYHSELNMSSLELGDSALYFCASSSGTGTHQPQHFGDGTRLSIL.

The genes are TRBV6-5 and TRBJ1-2; no reliable D call. Germline V gives CDR1 MNHEY, CDR2 SVGAGI. This CDR3 contains 13 residues. Trimming stripped 7 bases from V and 1 base from J, with 10 bases between. The DNA of the CDR3 is TGTGCCAGCACCCGAGACGGTAACTATGGCTACACCTTC. This gives the protein CASTRDGNYGYTF.

CDR3 sequence reads: CATAGTGNGELFF. CDR3 sequence (DNA): TGTGCCACCGCCGGGACAGGGAACGGGGAGCTGTTTTTT. This chain joins TRBV24-1 and TRBJ2-2, with 9 positions matching TRBD1. In germline, CDR1 is KGHDR, CDR2 SFDVKD. The J segment lost 7 bases and the V segment lost 9 bases, leaving 5 bases of the junction unmatched. This CDR3 has 13 residues.

There are a few counts of this clone. The CDR3 DNA follows: TGTGCCAGCAGCCAAGCCCCCACGACAGGGGGAAAACTGTTTTTT. Its protein is CASSQAPTTGGKLFF. The genes are TRBV3-1 (or the pseudogene TRBV3-2) and TRBJ1-4, with TRBD1 matching 9 bases. This CDR3 is 15 amino acids long. The ends lost 1 base at V and 10 bases at J; junction bases unmatched: 7. Germline V lookup: CDR1 LGHDT, CDR2 YNNKEL (reference sequence).

The chain is built from TRBV28 and TRBJ1-1; D might be TRBD1 (6 bases). CDR1 and CDR2 (germline): MDHEN, SYDVKM. V was cut by 8 bases and J by 4 bases, with 23 bases left in between. CDR3 length: 16 amino acids. The CDR3 sequence: CASCPMGGGWGTEAFF. Written as DNA, the CDR3 is TGTGCCAGCTGCCCCATGGGTGGGGGCTGGGGCACTGAAGCTTTCTTT. The full variable domain, in which reference TRBV28 and TRBJ1-1 provide the parts outside the CDR3, is DVKVTQSSRYLVKRTGEKVFLECVQDMDHENMFWYRQDPGLGLRLIYFSYDVKMKEKGDIPEGYSVSREKKERFSLILESASTNQTSMYLCASCPMGGGWGTEAFFGQGTRLTVV.

The rearrangement joins TRBV9 to TRBJ1-1; D is unresolved. V shed 4 bases and J shed 1 base, with 14 bases lying between them. In germline, CDR1 is SGDLS, CDR2 YYNGEE. The CDR3 runs to 15 residues. In nucleotides, the CDR3 is TGTGCCAGCAGCACCAATCTCGCCGCGAACACTGAAGCTTTCTTT. It specifies CASSTNLAANTEAFF.

This clone was picked up a small number of times. The CDR3 reads CASSLDRTENGYTF. The CDR3 DNA sequence: TGTGCCAGCAGCTTAGACAGGACAGAGAATGGCTACACCTTC. This chain uses TRBV7-8 with TRBJ1-2; D possibly corresponds to TRBD1 (6 bases). V was pared by 1 base and J by 6 bases, with 12 bases between. The germline V gene encodes CDR1 SGHVS and CDR2 FQNEAQ. CDR3 length: 14 residues. Filled out from reference TRBV7-8 and TRBJ1-2, the complete variable domain reads GAGVSQSPRYKVAKRGQDVALRCDPISGHVSLFWYQQALGQGPEFLTYFQNEAQLDKSGLPSDRFFAERPEGSVSTLKIQRTQQEDSAVYLCASSLDRTENGYTFGSGTRLTVV.

The chain links TRBV5-5 to TRBJ2-3; 7 bases line up with TRBD1. The CDR3 covers 15 residues. Germline V gene lookup returns CDR1 SGHKS and CDR2 YYEKEE (reference sequence). J was trimmed by 2 bases and V by 3 bases; bases with no gene match: 6. CDR3 loop: CASSYIGQATDTQYF. In DNA form, the CDR3 reads TGTGCCAGCAGCTACATCGGACAGGCCACAGATACGCAGTATTTT. The whole variable domain, filled in from reference TRBV5-5 and TRBJ2-3, reads DAGVTQSPTHLIKTRGQQVTLRCSPISGHKSVSWYQQVLGQGPQFIFQYYEKEERGRGNFPDRFSARQFPNYSSELNVNALLLGDSALYLCASSYIGQATDTQYFGPGTRLTVL.

This chain connects TRBV5-1 to TRBJ2-2, with 10 bases aligning to TRBD1. With V trimmed by 0 bases and J by 3 bases, 2 bases remained unmatched. CDR1 and CDR2 from the germline V gene are SGHRS and YFSETQ. The CDR3 totals 16 residues. This CDR3 is CASSLVGTGDTGELFF. CDR3 in DNA: TGCGCCAGCAGCTTGGTGGGGACAGGGGACACCGGGGAGCTGTTTTTT.

This chain uses TRBV5-8 with TRBJ1-5, with D tentatively TRBD1 (5 bases). This CDR3 is 17 amino acids long. CDR1 is SGHTS and CDR2 is YDEGEE in the germline V gene. Trimming pared 6 bases from V and 1 base from J, leaving 20 bases between. This CDR3 reads CASTRYGGEGSNQPQHF. CDR3 in DNA: TGTGCCAGCACTCGATATGGGGGGGAGGGAAGCAATCAGCCCCAGCATTTT.

The rearrangement uses TRBV7-6 and TRBJ2-3; TRBD1 agrees at 10 bases. J gave up 2 bases and V 4 bases, and 6 bases lay outside the gene matches. CDR1 SGHVS and CDR2 FNYEAQ come from the germline V gene. The CDR3 length is 16 residues. CDR3 coding DNA: TGTGCCAGCAGCTCCGACAGGGGGCTACTCACAGATACGCAGTATTTT. It yields the protein CASSSDRGLLTDTQYF.

This chain uses TRBV10-2 with TRBJ2-1; perhaps TRBD2 as D (6 bases). The CDR3 has 15 residues. The V end was cut by 3 bases, the J end by 4 bases, with 13 bases between. Germline values: CDR1 WSHSY, CDR2 SAAADI. In DNA form, the CDR3 reads TGCGCCAGCAGTGAAGTGACTAGAAATTACAATGAGCAGTTCTTC. Its translation is CASSEVTRNYNEQFF.